This TCR beta chain derives from a study of cytomegalovirus exposure and HLA in healthy donors. About the research overall: Approximately 170 million T cells yielded roughly 120 million unique TCR beta sequences in earlier analysis. Study conclusions and caveats: There was a cluster of highly shared sequence variants that was likely a sequencing artifact. A later analysis linked some 17,000 TCR beta sequences to HLA alleles at 0.05 false discovery rate.

Vbeta (60) and Jbeta (13) primers were used in the PCR. This table comes from immunoSEQ multiplex PCR, and its TCRdb copy is limited to in-frame clones, with some not included. The table records 120,000 to 150,000 clones, 60% to 80% of them present only once. Comments on this clone: Its antigen remains unknown.

The source is a woman between 25 and 40 years old in good health and CMV-seronegative. The sequenced material came from PBMCs.

This chain's CDR3 is CASSEGQLMMNTEAFF. In nucleotides, the CDR3 is TGTGCCAGCAGTGAGGGACAGCTTATGATGAACACTGAAGCTTTCTTT. The chain couples TRBV2 to TRBJ1-1; 7 bases are a match to TRBD1. V dropped 3 bases and J dropped 0; count of bases not matched to a gene: 7. Germline CDR1 reads SNHLY; CDR2 reads FYNNEI. This CDR3 is 16 amino acids long.